These 29 T cell receptor beta chains came from one sample sequenced in a study of monozygotic twins with inflammatory bowel disease. TCRdb re-called the 5' RACE reads, yielding one record per CDR3 amino acid sequence without DNA. The table for this sample gives some 400,000 distinct CDR3 sequences. Sequencing was performed on blood. These receptor sequences come from a human donor with ulcerative colitis or Crohn's disease, or a healthy co-twin of an affected twin (not recorded which).

V is TRBV6-1 and J is TRBJ1-1; TCRdb lists TRBD1, though no DNA is available to test this call. The CDR3 has 14 amino acids. Looked up from germline, CDR1 is MNHNS and CDR2 is SASEGT. The CDR3 is CASSRGGLDTEAFF.

This rearrangement joins TRBV27 to TRBJ2-7; there is no DNA to check the TCRdb D call of TRBD1. Germline CDR1 reads MNHEY; CDR2 reads SMNVEV (reference sequence). The length of the CDR3 is 13 residues. CDR3 loop: CASSLRQSYEQYF.

The rearrangement links TRBV20-1 to TRBJ2-1; TCRdb selects TRBD2, and the lack of DNA leaves this call unchecked. This CDR3 contains 17 residues. Germline values: CDR1 DFQATT, CDR2 SNEGSKA (reference sequence). The CDR3 region is CSVLSSGRAFIYNEQFF.

CDR3 sequence: CASSPSSGVSTEQYF. The V and J genes are TRBV5-1 and TRBJ2-7; with no DNA, the TCRdb D assignment of TRBD2 cannot be verified. The CDR3 runs to 15 residues. The V gene's germline CDR1 is SGHRS and CDR2 YFSETQ.

J is TRBJ1-5 and V is TRBV30; TCRdb lists TRBD1, though no DNA is available to test this call. The CDR3 is 13 residues long. Germline values: CDR1 GTSNPN, CDR2 SVGIG (reference sequence). The CDR3 spells CAWSGAGNQPQHF.

The chain employs TRBV20-1 and TRBJ1-2; TCRdb picks TRBD1, but there is no DNA to check that call. Germline V gene data show CDR1 as DFQATT and CDR2 as SNEGSKA (reference sequence). The CDR3 covers 15 residues. Here the CDR3 reads CSARETGGKDYGYTF.

This sequence joins TRBV7-2 and TRBJ2-1; TCRdb proposes TRBD1, but this gene call is untestable without DNA. This CDR3 contains 15 residues. Germline V gene sequence: CDR1 SGHTA, CDR2 FQGNSA. CDR3 region: CASSLARDAHNEQFF.

V is TRBV6-5 and J is TRBJ1-4; absent DNA, TCRdb's TRBD1 call cannot be checked. This CDR3 comprises 17 residues. Germline CDR1 is MNHEY and CDR2 is SVGAGI. The CDR3 is CASSYQTGPGANEKLFF.

This rearrangement joins TRBV15 to TRBJ1-2; the TCRdb D gene call, TRBD1, has no DNA to confirm it. The CDR3 totals 14 residues. Germline V lookup: CDR1 LNHNV, CDR2 YYDKDF (reference sequence). The chain's CDR3 is CATSTPGQLYGYTF.

The chain has TRBV9 and TRBJ2-6. Germline V CDR1 and CDR2: SGDLS, YYNGEE. The CDR3 length is 14 residues. CDR3 residues: CASSPWAGANVLTF.

V and J are TRBV20-1 and TRBJ2-1. Germline CDR1 reads DFQATT; CDR2 reads SNEGSKA (reference sequence). This CDR3 has 12 amino acids. The CDR3 loop is CSAIPTGNEQFF.

This chain connects TRBV7-3 to TRBJ2-5; TCRdb returns TRBD2, unconfirmable since there is no DNA. CDR1 is SGHTA, CDR2 FQGTGA, per germline. The CDR3 has 15 residues. The CDR3: CASSNSGLGLETQYF.

The chain joins TRBV20-1 to TRBJ2-7; TCRdb calls TRBD1, which cannot be checked without DNA. The CDR3 is 14 residues long. Germline V CDR1 and CDR2: DFQATT, SNEGSKA (reference sequence). CDR3 region: CSARREGQGYEQYF.

V is TRBV28 and J is TRBJ1-2; TCRdb reports TRBD1, a call that lacks DNA to check it against. CDR3 length: 14 amino acids. Per the germline V gene, CDR1 is MDHEN and CDR2 is SYDVKM. CDR3 sequence reads: CASTTSGRGYGYTF.

The CDR3 loop reads CASSPGHSGGSTDTQYF. The V call is TRBV5-1, the J call TRBJ2-3; TCRdb reports TRBD1, a call that lacks DNA to check it against. CDR3 size: 17 residues. CDR1 and CDR2 (germline): SGHRS, YFSETQ.

The chain carries TRBV7-9 and TRBJ2-1; TCRdb names TRBD1, which stays unverified in the absence of DNA. The CDR3 totals 13 residues. Germline-derived CDR1 and CDR2 are SEHNR and FQNEAQ (reference sequence). CDR3: CASRPQGSNEQFF.

This chain uses TRBV20-1 with TRBJ2-1; TCRdb's D call of TRBD2 is untestable without DNA. Per the germline V gene, CDR1 is DFQATT and CDR2 is SNEGSKA (reference sequence). CDR3 length: 14 amino acids. The CDR3 protein is CSAGSGRGYNEQFF.

The rearrangement links TRBV20-1 to TRBJ2-4; TCRdb's D call of TRBD2 is untestable without DNA. The CDR3 loop spans 16 amino acids. Germline V gene data show CDR1 as DFQATT and CDR2 as SNEGSKA (reference sequence). CDR3 loop: CSATGTSGVAKNMQYF.

The chain carries TRBV2 and TRBJ2-3; checking the TCRdb D call of TRBD2 is not possible without DNA. The V gene's germline CDR1 is SNHLY and CDR2 FYNNEI. The CDR3 consists of 16 residues. This CDR3 reads CASSEPSGGAYDTQYF.

The V and J genes are TRBV7-9 and TRBJ2-7; TCRdb reports TRBD2, a call that lacks DNA to check it against. This CDR3 is 15 amino acids long. Germline V CDR1 and CDR2: SEHNR, FQNEAQ (reference sequence). The CDR3 loop reads CASSAPAGAAYEQYF.

V and J are TRBV29-1 and TRBJ2-7. Germline-derived CDR1 and CDR2 are SQVTM and ANQGSEA. This CDR3 has 12 amino acids. CDR3 residues: CSVDAGAYEQYF.

The chain links TRBV5-4 to TRBJ2-1; TCRdb calls TRBD1, which cannot be checked without DNA. This CDR3 is built from 15 residues. Germline assignment: CDR1 SGHNT and CDR2 YYREEE (reference sequence). The CDR3 reads CASSPGQGSYNEQFF.

J is TRBJ2-4 and V is TRBV7-8. Germline V gives CDR1 SGHVS, CDR2 FQNEAQ. The CDR3 sequence is 16 residues long. The CDR3 sequence is CASSLARGRSQNIQYF.

V and J are TRBV4-3 and TRBJ1-2; the TCRdb D gene call, TRBD1, has no DNA to confirm it. Germline V lookup: CDR1 LGHNA, CDR2 YSLEER. The CDR3 has 15 residues. The CDR3 spells CASSQAQAPIYGYTF.

CDR3 residues: CASSQGESATQYF. The chain carries TRBV3-1 and TRBJ2-3. The CDR3 totals 13 residues. From germline, CDR1 is LGHDT and CDR2 YNNKEL (reference sequence).

This chain connects TRBV6-1 to TRBJ2-5; without DNA, the TCRdb call of TRBD1 cannot be checked. Germline CDR1 is MNHNS and CDR2 is SASEGT. The CDR3 is 16 amino acids. This CDR3 is CASSEALGGGQETQYF.

The chain carries TRBV28 and TRBJ1-1; with no DNA, the TCRdb D assignment of TRBD1 cannot be verified. The CDR3 loop spans 14 amino acids. Germline values: CDR1 MDHEN, CDR2 SYDVKM. The CDR3 spells CASSLLAGKGEAFF. Drawing the rest from reference TRBV28 and TRBJ1-1, the complete variable domain is DVKVTQSSRYLVKRTGEKVFLECVQDMDHENMFWYRQDPGLGLRLIYFSYDVKMKEKGDIPEGYSVSREKKERFSLILESASTNQTSMYLCASSLLAGKGEAFFGQGTRLTVV.

This chain joins TRBV6-5 and TRBJ1-6. This CDR3 is built from 13 residues. Germline V gives CDR1 MNHEY, CDR2 SVGAGI. This CDR3 reads CASSPEVGSPLHF.

V and J are TRBV5-1 and TRBJ2-1; TCRdb proposes TRBD2, but this gene call is untestable without DNA. The CDR3 runs to 16 residues. CDR1 and CDR2 (germline): SGHRS, YFSETQ. The CDR3 reads CASSLLPTGLYNEQFF. The whole variable domain, filled in from reference TRBV5-1 and TRBJ2-1, reads KAGVTQTPRYLIKTRGQQVTLSCSPISGHRSVSWYQQTPGQGLQFLFEYFSETQRNKGNFPGRFSGRQFSNSRSEMNVSTLELGDSALYLCASSLLPTGLYNEQFFGPGTRLTVL.